This TCR beta chain was documented in a study of cytomegalovirus exposure and HLA in healthy donors. The CDR3 sequence is 16 residues long. V shed 6 bases and J 9 bases; nucleotides not matched to a gene: 12. Germline V lookup: CDR1 SGHTA, CDR2 FQGNSA. Amplification used 60 Vbeta primers and 13 Jbeta primers. The assay was immunoSEQ multiplex PCR, and TCRdb's table has in-frame clones only and misses some. Its clone listing holds roughly 78,000 clones. As to this clone: The antigen remains unidentified.

Study conclusions and caveats: It was shown in a later analysis that HLA-associated TCR beta chains were more clonally expanded than other, equally common chains.

The TCR originated in a man aged 35-49 years in good health and CMV-seronegative. Sequencing used PBMCs. The V gene is TRBV7-2, the J gene TRBJ2-1, with TRBD2 identical over 12 bases. CDR3 residues: CASRPTGTSGSGEQFF. DNA of the CDR3: TGTGCCAGCAGACCGACCGGGACTAGCGGGTCGGGTGAGCAGTTCTTC.